The entry that follows covers one TCR beta chain sequence. Its antigen remains undetermined. No qualities accompany the bases; no much larger clone lies one base away. The data belong to a study of human T cells and chemical hapten exposure (dated by TCRdb to the early 2020s). For the wider study: For sensitization, 2% DPC in acetone was applied to an approximately 2 cm by approximately 2 cm area of upper inner arm skin. The mostly female patient cohort included alopecia areata with under or over 50% scalp involvement, alopecia totalis and alopecia universalis. This study followed changes in the peripheral blood TCR repertoire in vivo during primary and secondary sensitization of alopecia patients to the hapten diphenylcyclopropenone (DPC). Throughout the study period of around 25 weeks, patients also received therapeutic DPC doses to the scalp every week. Libraries were pooled for sequencing, and variation in per-sample TCR yields was attributed mainly to small differences in library volumes within the pool. Patch testing on the upper back used Finn chambers containing 0.01% DPC, with scoring done after 6 days according to International Contact Dermatitis Research Group standards. Patient blood was sampled pre-sensitization (week 0) and at 2, 6 and about 24 weeks after DPC sensitization. Blood for TCR sequencing was provided by twenty-nine alopecia patients at one to four time points (pre-sensitization, 2, 6 and 24 weeks). Study-wide findings and limitations: Compared with pre-sensitization or healthy control sets, expanded TCRs formed significantly more large CDR3 similarity clusters, which is consistent with antigen-driven responses. A positive correlation was found between the number of PT1 expanded TCRs and patch test score, with significance reached at thresholds 8, 16 and 32 but not 4. DPC sensitization did not change the number of TCRs with a frequency above 1 in 1000, and there was no evidence of changes in global repertoire structure. Repeated subsampling changed both the strength of the expansion versus patch-test correlation and the threshold at which that correlation became significant. Alopecia, a presumed autoimmune disease, was present in all patients, so the immune response of the patients might differ from that of healthy individuals.

This sample's time point label indicates: patch test 3, about 24 weeks after DPC sensitization. The treatment or condition label of this sample denotes: therapeutic diphenylcyclopropenone sensitization with weekly scalp DPC. At every patch-test visit, the blood draw took place before the patch test was put on. Patients were eligible if aged 18 to 70, diagnosed with alopecia and judged suitable for DPC therapy, and pregnant patients were excluded. Total RNA was extracted from unfractionated whole blood collected in Tempus Blood RNA tubes. The receptor library was made with RACE. Data came from a NextSeq 500. During library preparation, unique molecular identifiers were attached to individual cDNA molecules so that TCRs could be counted quantitatively and reproducibly. For every blood RNA sample, sequencing covered both the TCR alpha and TCR beta chains. On the authors' methods: Samples had a median of 95,638 TCRs, with a range from about 23,224 to 750,000. V, J and CDR3 annotation of the TCR reads was carried out using the Decombinator software suite. To make PS versus PT1 abundance plots, every sample was subsampled to the same number of TCRs (28,000). TCRs were defined as expanded if absent before sensitization and observed at least eight times at the 2-week time point. TCRdb applied fastp at Q25 and MiXCR to the public reads, then kept only in-frame beta chains. For every CDR3 protein sequence, its rows merge into one entry that carries the most common genes and DNA. None of the V and J calls come from the authors' own analysis; TCRdb made them. The sample table contains tens of thousands of distinct CDR3 sequences; only one count was recorded for 10% to 11% of them. The leading ten clones occupy about 3.5% of the sample.

This sample comprised whole blood, obtained in connection with sensitization to the hapten diphenylcyclopropenone (DPC). This receptor was identified in a woman aged 45-65 years with alopecia areata. Some clones in this sample may be carry-over from other donors' samples.

Here is the DNA: TGCAGCGTTGGGGAGGGGGAAGAGACCCAGTACTTC. It codes for CSVGEGEETQYF. This chain joins TRBV29-1 to TRBJ2-5; a tentative D call is TRBD2 (7 bases match). The CDR3 contains 12 residues, cysteine and phenylalanine counted. Solely the CDR3 DNA is kept, with 36 bases framed from the first base. CDR1 and CDR2 (SQVTM, ANQGSEA) derive from the germline V gene. V loses 4 bases, J loses 3 bases, and the germline ends lie 9 bases apart.